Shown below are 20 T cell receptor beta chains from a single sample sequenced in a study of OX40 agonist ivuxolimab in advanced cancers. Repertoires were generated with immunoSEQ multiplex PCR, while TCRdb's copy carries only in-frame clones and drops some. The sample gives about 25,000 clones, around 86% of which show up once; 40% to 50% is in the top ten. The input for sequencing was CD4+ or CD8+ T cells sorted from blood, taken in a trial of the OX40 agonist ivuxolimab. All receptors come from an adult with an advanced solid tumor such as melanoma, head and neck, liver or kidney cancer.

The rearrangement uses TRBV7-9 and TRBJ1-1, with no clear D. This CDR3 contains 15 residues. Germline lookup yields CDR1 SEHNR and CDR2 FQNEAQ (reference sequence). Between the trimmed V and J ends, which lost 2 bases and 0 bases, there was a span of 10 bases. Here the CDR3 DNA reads TGTGCCAGCAGCTTATTGTTAGGGCTGAACACTGAAGCTTTCTTT. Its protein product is CASSLLLGLNTEAFF.

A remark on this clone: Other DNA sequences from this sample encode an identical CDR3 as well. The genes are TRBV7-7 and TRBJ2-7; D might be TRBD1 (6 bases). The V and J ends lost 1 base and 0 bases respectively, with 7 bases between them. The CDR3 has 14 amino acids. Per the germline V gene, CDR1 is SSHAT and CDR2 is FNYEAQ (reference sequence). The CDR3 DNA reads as TGTGCCAGCAGCTTAGGACAGGACTCCTACGAGCAGTACTTC. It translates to CASSLGQDSYEQYF.

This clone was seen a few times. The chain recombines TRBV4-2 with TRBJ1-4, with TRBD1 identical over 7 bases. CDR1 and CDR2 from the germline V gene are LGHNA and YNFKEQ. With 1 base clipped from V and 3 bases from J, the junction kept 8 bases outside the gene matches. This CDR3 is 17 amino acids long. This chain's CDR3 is CASSQGSTGDPNEKLFF. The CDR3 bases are TGTGCCAGCAGCCAAGGATCCACAGGGGATCCTAATGAAAAACTGTTTTTT.

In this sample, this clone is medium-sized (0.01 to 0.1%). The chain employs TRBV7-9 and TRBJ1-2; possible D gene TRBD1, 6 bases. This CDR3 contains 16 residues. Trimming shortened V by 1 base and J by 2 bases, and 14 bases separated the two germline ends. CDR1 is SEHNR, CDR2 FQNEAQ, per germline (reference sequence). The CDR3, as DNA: TGTGCCAGCAGCTTAGAGGGGGGTCGAATGAACTATGGCTACACCTTC. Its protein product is CASSLEGGRMNYGYTF.

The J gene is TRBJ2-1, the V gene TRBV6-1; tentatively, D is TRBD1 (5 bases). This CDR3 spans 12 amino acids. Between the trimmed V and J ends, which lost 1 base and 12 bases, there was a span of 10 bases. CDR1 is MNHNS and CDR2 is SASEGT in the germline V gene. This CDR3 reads CASSEVRDRQFF. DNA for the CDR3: TGTGCCAGCAGTGAAGTCAGGGATCGGCAGTTCTTC.

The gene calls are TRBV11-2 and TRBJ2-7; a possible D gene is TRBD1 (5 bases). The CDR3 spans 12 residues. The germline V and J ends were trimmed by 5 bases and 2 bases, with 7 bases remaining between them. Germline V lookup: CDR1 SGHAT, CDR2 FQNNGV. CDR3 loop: CASSEGAYEQYF. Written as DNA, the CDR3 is TGTGCCAGCAGCGAAGGGGCCTACGAGCAGTACTTC.

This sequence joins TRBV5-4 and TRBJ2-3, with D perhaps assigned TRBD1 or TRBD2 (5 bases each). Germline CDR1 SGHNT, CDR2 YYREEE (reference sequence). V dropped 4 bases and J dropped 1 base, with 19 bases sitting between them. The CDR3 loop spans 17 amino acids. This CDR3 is CASSLLGAGARTDTQYF. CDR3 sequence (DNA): TGTGCCAGCAGCCTTTTGGGAGCCGGGGCCCGCACAGATACGCAGTATTTT.

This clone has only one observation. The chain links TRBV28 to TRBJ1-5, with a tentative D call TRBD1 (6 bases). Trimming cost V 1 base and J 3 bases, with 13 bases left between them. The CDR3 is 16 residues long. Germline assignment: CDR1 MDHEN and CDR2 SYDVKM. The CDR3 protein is CASSLLQGSVNQPQHF. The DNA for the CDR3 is TGTGCCAGCAGTTTATTGCAGGGGTCCGTCAATCAGCCCCAGCATTTT.

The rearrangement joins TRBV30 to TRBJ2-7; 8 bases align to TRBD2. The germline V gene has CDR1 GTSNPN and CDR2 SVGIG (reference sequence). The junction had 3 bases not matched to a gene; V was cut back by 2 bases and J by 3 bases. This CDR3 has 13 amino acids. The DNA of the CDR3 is TGTGCCTGGAGTCCGAGCGGGAGCTACGAGCAGTACTTC. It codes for CAWSPSGSYEQYF. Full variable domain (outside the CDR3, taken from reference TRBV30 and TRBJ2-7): SQTIHQWPATLVQPVGSPLSLECTVEGTSNPNLYWYRQAAGRGLQLLFYSVGIGQISSEVPQNLSASRPQDRQFILSSKKLLLSDSGFYLCAWSPSGSYEQYFGPGTRLTVT.

The CDR3 spells CASSPGTSGYNEQFF. The CDR3 bases are TGTGCCAGCAGCCCCGGGACTAGCGGTTACAATGAGCAGTTCTTC. The chain employs TRBV5-8 and TRBJ2-1; the match to TRBD2 covers 11 bases. This CDR3 spans 15 amino acids. The ends lost 4 bases at V and 4 bases at J; junction bases unmatched: 4. From germline, CDR1 is SGHTS and CDR2 YDEGEE.

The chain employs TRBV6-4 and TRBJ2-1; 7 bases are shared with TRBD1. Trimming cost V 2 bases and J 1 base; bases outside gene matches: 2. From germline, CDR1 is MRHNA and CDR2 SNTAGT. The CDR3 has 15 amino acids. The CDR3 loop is CASSDRRGSYNEQFF. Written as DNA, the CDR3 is TGTGCCAGCAGTGACCGCAGGGGGTCCTACAATGAGCAGTTCTTC.

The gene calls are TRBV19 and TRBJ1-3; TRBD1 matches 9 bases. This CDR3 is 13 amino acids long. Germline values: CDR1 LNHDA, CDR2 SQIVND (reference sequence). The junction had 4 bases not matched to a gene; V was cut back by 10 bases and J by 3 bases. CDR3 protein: CATWTGVGNTIYF. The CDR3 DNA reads TGTGCCACTTGGACAGGGGTTGGAAACACCATATATTTT.

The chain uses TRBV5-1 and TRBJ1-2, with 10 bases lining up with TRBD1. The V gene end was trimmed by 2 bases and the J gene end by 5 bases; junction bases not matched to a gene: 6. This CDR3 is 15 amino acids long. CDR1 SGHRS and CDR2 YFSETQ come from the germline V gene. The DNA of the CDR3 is TGCGCCAGCAGCTTAGAGACAGGGGGCTGGTATGGCTACACCTTC. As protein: CASSLETGGWYGYTF.

The CDR3 loop is CASSEDPGAQTQYF. The CDR3 DNA is TGTGCCAGCAGCGAAGACCCGGGGGCTCAGACCCAGTACTTC. The chain links TRBV7-3 to TRBJ2-5; the D call may be TRBD1 or TRBD2 (6 bases each). V lost 5 bases and J 6 bases, leaving 16 bases between the germline ends. The CDR3 spans 14 residues. CDR1 SGHTA and CDR2 FQGTGA come from the germline V gene. The variable domain in full, with the rest retrieved from reference TRBV7-3 and TRBJ2-5, is GAGVSQTPSNKVTEKGKYVELRCDPISGHTALYWYRQSLGQGPEFLIYFQGTGAADDSGLPNDRFFAVRPEGSVSTLKIQRTERGDSAVYLCASSEDPGAQTQYFGPGTRLLVL.

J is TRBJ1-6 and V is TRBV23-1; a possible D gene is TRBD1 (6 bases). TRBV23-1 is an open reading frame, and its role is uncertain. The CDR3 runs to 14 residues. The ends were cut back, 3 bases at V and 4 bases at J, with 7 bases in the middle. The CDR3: CASSHQGYNSPLHF. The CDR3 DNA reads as TGCGCCAGCAGTCATCAGGGGTATAATTCACCCCTCCACTTT.

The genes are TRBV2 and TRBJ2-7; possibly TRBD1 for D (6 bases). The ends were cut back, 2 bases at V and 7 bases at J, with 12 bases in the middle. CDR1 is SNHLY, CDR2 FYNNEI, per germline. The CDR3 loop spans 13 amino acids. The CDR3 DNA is TGTGCCAGCAGTGAATGGGCAGGGGATGAGCAGTACTTC. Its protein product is CASSEWAGDEQYF.

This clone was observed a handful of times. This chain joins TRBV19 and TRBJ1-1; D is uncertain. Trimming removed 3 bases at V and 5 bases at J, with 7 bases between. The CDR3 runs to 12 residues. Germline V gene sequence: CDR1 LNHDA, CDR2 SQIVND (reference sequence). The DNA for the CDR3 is TGTGCCAGTAGTATTGGGTTGACTGAAGCTTTCTTT. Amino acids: CASSIGLTEAFF.

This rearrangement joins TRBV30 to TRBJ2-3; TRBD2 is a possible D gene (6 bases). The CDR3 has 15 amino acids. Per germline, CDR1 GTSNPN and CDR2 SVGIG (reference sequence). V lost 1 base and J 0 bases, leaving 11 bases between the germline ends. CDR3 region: CAWSADGSSTDTQYF. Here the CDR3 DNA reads TGTGCCTGGAGTGCGGACGGGAGTAGCACAGATACGCAGTATTTT.

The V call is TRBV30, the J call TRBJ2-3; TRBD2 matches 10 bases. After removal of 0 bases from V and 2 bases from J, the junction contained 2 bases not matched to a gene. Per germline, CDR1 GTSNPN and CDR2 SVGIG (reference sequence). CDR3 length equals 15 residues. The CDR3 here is CAWSVLAGSTDTQYF. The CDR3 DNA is TGTGCCTGGAGTGTACTAGCGGGGTCCACAGATACGCAGTATTTT.

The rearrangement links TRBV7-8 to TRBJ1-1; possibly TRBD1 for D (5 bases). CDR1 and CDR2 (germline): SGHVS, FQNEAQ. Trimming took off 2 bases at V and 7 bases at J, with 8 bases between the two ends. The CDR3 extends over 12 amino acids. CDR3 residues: CASSLSGHEAFF. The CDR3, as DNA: TGTGCCAGCAGCTTATCAGGGCATGAAGCTTTCTTT. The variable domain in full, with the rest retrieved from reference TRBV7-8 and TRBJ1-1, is GAGVSQSPRYKVAKRGQDVALRCDPISGHVSLFWYQQALGQGPEFLTYFQNEAQLDKSGLPSDRFFAERPEGSVSTLKIQRTQQEDSAVYLCASSLSGHEAFFGQGTRLTVV.